The text below deals with one TCR beta chain. Its antigen remains undetermined. Base qualities are not recorded, but no much larger clone differs from it by a single base. The data were obtained in a study of blood T cell repertoires in COVID-19 (dated by TCRdb to 2020 to 2022). A note on the overall study: Collaborator samples came from the United States, Italy and Spain and covered acute and convalescent phases of COVID-19. The prospective study material was composed of cDNA or gDNA derived from T cells, B-cell-depleted T cells, or PBMCs. Subjects who had been exposed to COVID-19, were actively infected with it, or had recovered from it provided the deeply sampled blood TCRbeta repertoires that made up the dataset. The repertoires were released in a freely available public database meant as a resource for research on the immune response to SARS-CoV-2. The samples were drawn from the first 160 participants of the ongoing ImmuneRACE study and from under 1,500 subjects provided by 6 global collaborators. Nearly every sample came with metadata listing a de-identified subject ID, COVID-19 status, age in years and sex. Where HLA class I and class II types were available, the types were taken from metadata supplied by the sample provider, not from assay-based typing.

The immunoSEQ Assay, a bias-controlled multiplex PCR, was used to amplify TCRbeta CDR3 regions from genomic DNA. The published analysis was carried out like this. The number of nucleated cells in each sample was estimated from the amplification of reference gene primers within the assay. To quantify the absolute abundance of each unique TCRbeta CDR3 rearrangement, sequence reads were collapsed and filtered. Productive Simpson clonality was computed per sample as the square root of Simpson's diversity index over productive rearrangements. Drawn from immuneACCESS, this table holds only the in-frame rearrangements with V and J called that TCRdb kept. Clones are partly lost; checked studies trace under half to an unresolved V gene and leave the rest unexplained. D and trimming were read from the DNA, whereas the V and J calls and clone size are those reported in that table. The sample records 95,000 or so clones, about four fifths of which are singletons. Approximately 25% of the sample goes to the ten largest clones.

The study at large found these results: How much clinical and demographic metadata was included differed by source and by participant, and the metadata was provided uncurated.

The CDR3, cysteine through phenylalanine, is 14 amino acids long. Only the CDR3 region is kept as DNA, spanning 42 bases read in frame from base 1. The germline V gene provides CDR1 ENHRY and CDR2 SYGVKD. Relative to germline, V is missing 7 bases and J is missing 3 bases, with 3 bases of the junction outside any gene match. Each collaborating institution followed its own protocols to collect whole blood in K2EDTA tubes. Collaborator samples were shipped for TCRbeta analysis as frozen whole blood, isolated PBMCs, or DNA extracted from either sample type. The sequence is built from TRBV10-3 and TRBJ2-2, with 9 bases matching TRBD1. Sequenced material: peripheral blood. The clonotype originates from a human donor in a cohort sampled during active COVID-19. CDR3 loop: CAINDRGYTGELFF. The nucleotide sequence is given as TGTGCCATCAATGACAGGGGGTACACCGGGGAGCTGTTTTTT.